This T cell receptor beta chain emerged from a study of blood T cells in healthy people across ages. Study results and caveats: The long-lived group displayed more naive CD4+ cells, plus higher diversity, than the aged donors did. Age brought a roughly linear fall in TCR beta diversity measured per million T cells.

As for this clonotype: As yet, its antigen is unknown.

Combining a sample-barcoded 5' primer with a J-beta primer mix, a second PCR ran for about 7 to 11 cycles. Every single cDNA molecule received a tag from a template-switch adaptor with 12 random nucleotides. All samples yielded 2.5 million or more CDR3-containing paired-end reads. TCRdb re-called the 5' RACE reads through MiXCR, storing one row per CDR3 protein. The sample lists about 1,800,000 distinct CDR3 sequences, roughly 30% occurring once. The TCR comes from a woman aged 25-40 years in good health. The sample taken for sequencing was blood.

The CDR3 spells CASSLFRRANQPQHF. CDR3 coding DNA: TGTGCCAGCAGCTTGTTTCGACGGGCCAATCAGCCCCAGCATTTT. V and J are TRBV5-6 and TRBJ1-5; no definite D call. Deletions cut 1 base from V and 3 bases from J, with 11 bases between. Germline V lookup: CDR1 SGHDT, CDR2 YYEEEE. The CDR3 runs 15 residues.